One and the same sample provided the 32 T cell receptor beta chains below, sequenced in a study of metastatic and nonmetastatic thyroid tumors. TCRdb re-called the PCR reads via MiXCR. The sample includes several thousand clones, roughly 25% of them seen just once. Among the patients, none had received any treatment before thyroid surgery. Sequencing was performed on adjacent normal tissue. The receptors shown here come from a female donor with papillary thyroid cancer or a benign thyroid nodule (not recorded which). Some clones in this sample may be carry-over from other donors' samples.

The genes are TRBV29-1 and TRBJ2-1; D unclear. V lost 3 bases and J 7 bases, leaving 10 bases between the germline ends. Looked up from germline, CDR1 is SQVTM and CDR2 is ANQGSEA. This CDR3 comprises 12 residues. CDR3: CSVDEERNEQFF. The CDR3 DNA is TGCAGCGTTGATGAGGAAAGGAATGAGCAGTTCTTC.

In its sample, this clone ranks as medium-sized. The chain has TRBV6-1 and TRBJ2-7; 7 bases are shared with TRBD1. Germline CDR1 MNHNS, CDR2 SASEGT. The CDR3 has 12 residues. V trimming: 5 bases; J trimming: 2 bases; junction bases outside the gene matches: 0. The CDR3 nucleotides are TGTGCCAGCAGTACAGGGGCCTACGAGCAGTACTTC. Encoded protein: CASSTGAYEQYF.

This clone was seen repeatedly, ten times or more. A much larger clone differs by one base, so this may be a read error. V usage is TRBV20-1 and J usage is TRBJ2-5; the match to TRBD2 covers 9 bases. The CDR3 is made up of 14 amino acids. Unmatched junction bases numbered 9, after V lost 5 bases and J lost 5 bases. Germline loops: CDR1 DFQATT, CDR2 SNEGSKA (reference sequence). CDR3 sequence: CSAGAGGEMETQYF. DNA of the CDR3: TGCAGTGCTGGGGCGGGGGGGGAAATGGAGACCCAGTACTTC.

Details on this clone: A read error may explain this, as a much larger clone is one base away. V usage is TRBV29-1 and J usage is TRBJ1-1; D is uncertain. Germline V gene sequence: CDR1 SQVTM, CDR2 ANQGSEA. The CDR3 covers 12 residues. Trimming cost V 7 bases and J 2 bases, with 11 bases left between them. CDR3 sequence reads: CSAKTRNTEAFF. The CDR3 DNA reads as TGCAGCGCGAAGACCCGAAACACTGAAGCTTTCTTT.

This clone rates as medium-sized. The rearrangement uses TRBV30 and TRBJ1-2; 9 bases map to TRBD1. Trimming took 2 bases from V and 2 from J; bases not matched to a gene: 3. Germline loops: CDR1 GTSNPN, CDR2 SVGIG (reference sequence). The length of the CDR3 is 14 residues. Here the CDR3 reads CAWSSTGGNYGYTF. The CDR3 bases are TGTGCCTGGAGTTCGACAGGGGGGAACTATGGCTACACCTTC.

The table lists this clone with many counts. The chain joins TRBV5-4 to TRBJ1-1, with D perhaps matching TRBD1 (5 bases). Trimming shortened V by 2 bases and J by 3 bases, and 11 bases separated the two germline ends. This CDR3 comprises 14 residues. Germline loops: CDR1 SGHNT, CDR2 YYREEE (reference sequence). CDR3 bases: TGTGCCAGCAGCTTAGGGGCAGGGCACACTGAAGCTTTCTTT. It yields the protein CASSLGAGHTEAFF.

This sequence joins TRBV2 and TRBJ2-2, with D uncertain. The CDR3 extends over 15 amino acids. V dropped 8 bases and J dropped 0 bases, with 13 bases sitting between them. Germline V gives CDR1 SNHLY, CDR2 FYNNEI. CDR3 amino acids: CASWAGNSNTGELFF. CDR3 bases: TGTGCCAGCTGGGCAGGAAATTCGAACACCGGGGAGCTGTTTTTT.

Only a few counts were recorded for this clone. This chain connects TRBV6-5 to TRBJ1-2; tentative D call: TRBD1 (6 bases). The CDR3 is 15 residues long. The V end was cut by 2 bases, the J end by 3 bases, with 13 bases between. Germline lookup yields CDR1 MNHEY and CDR2 SVGAGI. The CDR3: CASSYGNRVDYGYTF. CDR3 DNA sequence: TGTGCCAGCAGTTACGGGAACAGGGTGGACTATGGCTACACCTTC.

This clone appeared once. The chain recombines TRBV20-1 with TRBJ2-7, with 8 nucleotides matching TRBD2. CDR1 and CDR2 from the germline V gene are DFQATT and SNEGSKA (reference sequence). The CDR3 consists of 18 residues. Trimming cost V 1 base and J 5 bases; bases outside gene matches: 19. The DNA of the CDR3 is TGCAGTGCTAGAGGGACCGGGACTAGACGACTGACTGGCGACGAGCAGTACTTC. Its protein product is CSARGTGTRRLTGDEQYF.

Only a few counts were recorded for this clone. This chain's CDR3 is CASSLGGATEAFF. The CDR3 nucleotides are TGTGCCAGCAGCTTGGGGGGAGCGACTGAAGCTTTCTTT. The chain has TRBV7-2 and TRBJ1-1, with D perhaps TRBD1 (5 bases). Per the germline V gene, CDR1 is SGHTA and CDR2 is FQGNSA. V lost 3 bases, J lost 5 bases, and 10 bases lay in between. This CDR3 is 13 amino acids long.

Within the sample, this clone is medium-sized (0.01 to 0.1%). The rearrangement joins TRBV29-1 to TRBJ1-2; TRBD1 might be the D (6 bases). Per the germline V gene, CDR1 is SQVTM and CDR2 is ANQGSEA. V was shortened by 7 bases and J by 8 bases, with 20 bases between the two germline ends. The CDR3 runs to 13 residues. Here the CDR3 reads CSATTGLQGGYTF. As DNA, the CDR3 is TGCAGCGCTACAACAGGGCTTCAAGGCGGCTACACCTTC.

This chain links TRBV5-1 with TRBJ2-7; the D is unclear. CDR1 and CDR2 (germline): SGHRS, YFSETQ. V shed 3 bases and J shed 3 bases, with 10 bases lying between them. This CDR3 has 13 residues. The CDR3 spells CASSYGPIYEQYF. CDR3 DNA sequence: TGCGCCAGCAGCTACGGCCCTATCTACGAGCAGTACTTC.

By sample fraction, this clone is medium-sized (0.01 to 0.1%). The chain carries TRBV7-3 and TRBJ2-2; D might be TRBD2 (6 bases). The ends were cut back, 2 bases at V and 0 bases at J, with 13 bases in the middle. The CDR3 totals 17 residues. The germline CDR1 and CDR2 sequences are SGHTA and FQGTGA. For the CDR3, the DNA is TGTGCCAGCAGCTTATTGGGAGCGGGCACGAACACCGGGGAGCTGTTTTTT. It yields the protein CASSLLGAGTNTGELFF.

This sequence joins TRBV30 and TRBJ1-1; the D gene is possibly TRBD1 (5 bases). Per germline, CDR1 GTSNPN and CDR2 SVGIG (reference sequence). Trimming stripped 1 base from V and 6 bases from J, with 12 bases between. CDR3 length equals 13 residues. CDR3 amino acids: CAWSAGMGAEAFF. The CDR3 bases are TGTGCCTGGAGTGCCGGTATGGGGGCTGAAGCTTTCTTT.

This clone is classed as medium-sized. The V gene is TRBV5-6, the J gene TRBJ1-5; TRBD1 matches at 7 bases. The CDR3 sequence is 16 residues long. Germline lookup yields CDR1 SGHDT and CDR2 YYEEEE. After removal of 5 bases from V and 4 bases from J, the junction contained 12 bases not matched to a gene. CDR3 loop: CASSRHIGTVNQPQHF. DNA for the CDR3: TGTGCCAGCAGTCGACATATCGGGACAGTAAATCAGCCCCAGCATTTT.

This clone ranks as medium-sized (0.01 to 0.1%). The genes are TRBV12-3 or TRBV12-4 and TRBJ1-2; no definite D call. Trimming stripped 3 bases from V and 8 bases from J, with 10 bases between. The length of the CDR3 is 12 residues. CDR3 amino acids: CASSLTAWGYTF. Written as DNA, the CDR3 is TGTGCCAGCAGTTTGACCGCGTGGGGCTACACCTTC.

This clone was recorded a few times. The sample holds other DNA sequences that translate to the same CDR3. V is TRBV25-1 and J is TRBJ1-2; D possibly corresponds to TRBD1 (6 bases). Trimming pared 6 bases from V and 6 bases from J, leaving 14 bases between. CDR1 is MGHDK, CDR2 SYGVNS, per germline. CDR3 length: 13 amino acids. Written as DNA, the CDR3 is TGTGCCAGCAGGGACAGCCCTGTGGATGGCTACACCTTC. It translates to CASRDSPVDGYTF.

This chain links TRBV28 with TRBJ2-5, with TRBD2 as a possible D gene (6 bases). CDR1 is MDHEN and CDR2 is SYDVKM in the germline V gene. The CDR3 length is 15 residues. The V end was cut by 1 base, the J end by 5 bases, with 14 bases between. The CDR3 reads CASSLLTGVRETQYF. CDR3 DNA sequence: TGTGCCAGCAGTTTATTAACGGGAGTGAGGGAGACCCAGTACTTC.

The rearrangement uses TRBV27 and TRBJ2-3, with 12 bases identical to TRBD2. The CDR3 sequence is 15 residues long. Germline V CDR1 and CDR2: MNHEY, SMNVEV (reference sequence). Losses at the gene ends were 8 bases for V and 2 bases for J; bases not matched to a gene: 5. DNA for the CDR3: TGTGCCAGCTCGCTAGCGGGAGGGATCACAGATACGCAGTATTTT. Its protein is CASSLAGGITDTQYF.

The V and J genes are TRBV6-1 and TRBJ1-1; D remains ambiguous. The CDR3 contains 14 residues. Per the germline V gene, CDR1 is MNHNS and CDR2 is SASEGT. V gave up 4 bases and J gave up 4 bases, with 13 bases separating them. The CDR3, as DNA: TGTGCCAGCAGTGTTCAGAGCCTCCTCACTGAAGCTTTCTTT. It encodes CASSVQSLLTEAFF.

By share of the sample, this clone is medium-sized. The chain has TRBV5-8 and TRBJ2-2; D is unresolved. Trimming shortened V by 7 bases and J by 5 bases, and 12 bases separated the two germline ends. Germline-derived CDR1 and CDR2 are SGHTS and YDEGEE. There are 13 residues in the CDR3. CDR3 DNA sequence: TGTGCCAGCGTGAGTCGGCAGACCGGGGAGCTGTTTTTT. The encoded protein is CASVSRQTGELFF.

This rearrangement joins TRBV6-2 or TRBV6-3 to TRBJ1-2, with D unclear. This CDR3 has 14 amino acids. V was clipped by 0 bases and J by 7 bases, with 12 bases between them. Germline lookup yields CDR1 MNHEY and CDR2 SVGEGT. CDR3 protein: CASSYSGLTSGYTF. For the CDR3, the DNA is TGTGCCAGCAGTTACTCCGGACTGACTAGTGGCTACACCTTC.

This clone was observed a handful of times. The rearrangement uses TRBV7-2 and TRBJ2-3, with D unclear. The CDR3 sequence is 14 residues long. Germline V lookup: CDR1 SGHTA, CDR2 FQGNSA. The ends were cut back, 4 bases at V and 1 base at J, with 9 bases in the middle. This CDR3 reads CASSSYLRTDTQYF. The DNA of the CDR3 is TGTGCCAGCAGCTCCTATCTTCGCACAGATACGCAGTATTTT. The full variable domain, rest sourced from reference TRBV7-2 and TRBJ2-3, is GAGVSQSPSNKVTEKGKDVELRCDPISGHTALYWYRQSLGQGLEFLIYFQGNSAPDKSGLPSDRFSAERTGGSVSTLTIQRTQQEDSAVYLCASSSYLRTDTQYFGPGTRLTVL.

Within the sample, this clone is medium-sized. The chain carries TRBV11-3 and TRBJ1-1; TRBD1 might be the D (5 bases). The CDR3 is 13 residues long. V was shortened by 3 bases and J by 4 bases, with 9 bases between the two germline ends. The germline gives CDR1 SGHNT, CDR2 YENEEA. The CDR3 reads CASSFRVGTEAFF. The CDR3 nucleotides read TGTGCCAGCAGCTTCAGGGTTGGCACTGAAGCTTTCTTT.

This clone is medium-sized. This chain joins TRBV20-1 and TRBJ1-3, with D possibly matching TRBD1 (5 bases). Germline lookup yields CDR1 DFQATT and CDR2 SNEGSKA (reference sequence). The CDR3 has 16 amino acids. V lost 2 bases and J 0 bases, leaving 14 bases between the germline ends. As DNA, the CDR3 is TGCAGTGCTAGACAGCCTGGACATCTCTCTGGAAACACCATATATTTT. Encoded protein: CSARQPGHLSGNTIYF.

The sample holds a few counts of this clone. The sample holds other DNA sequences that translate to the same CDR3. The V and J genes are TRBV12-3 or TRBV12-4 and TRBJ2-3, with 7 bases that match TRBD1. The CDR3 covers 14 residues. The V gene end was trimmed by 6 bases and the J gene end by 4 bases; junction bases not matched to a gene: 7. The CDR3 protein is CASSQGQLADTQYF. The DNA of the CDR3 is TGTGCCAGCAGCCAGGGACAGCTCGCAGATACGCAGTATTTT.

By frequency in the sample, this clone is medium-sized. This chain links TRBV4-1 with TRBJ1-5; the D is unclear. The germline V gene has CDR1 MGHRA and CDR2 YSYEKL. The length of the CDR3 is 15 residues. The ends were cut back, 1 base at V and 0 bases at J, with 7 bases in the middle. The CDR3 DNA reads TGCGCCAGCAGCCAAGTGGTCGGTAGCAATCAGCCCCAGCATTTT. This encodes CASSQVVGSNQPQHF.

This clone was picked up a small number of times. The chain couples TRBV5-1 to TRBJ2-2; possibly TRBD2 for D (5 bases). From germline, CDR1 is SGHRS and CDR2 YFSETQ. V shed 0 bases and J shed 4 bases, with 7 bases lying between them. The CDR3 is 14 residues long. CDR3 sequence reads: CASSLEAGTGELFF. CDR3 nucleotide sequence: TGCGCCAGCAGCTTGGAGGCGGGCACCGGGGAGCTGTTTTTT. Using reference TRBV5-1 and TRBJ2-2 for the parts outside the CDR3, the full variable domain is KAGVTQTPRYLIKTRGQQVTLSCSPISGHRSVSWYQQTPGQGLQFLFEYFSETQRNKGNFPGRFSGRQFSNSRSEMNVSTLELGDSALYLCASSLEAGTGELFFGEGSRLTVL.

The rearrangement joins TRBV2 to TRBJ2-5; possibly TRBD1 or TRBD2 for D (6 bases each). Germline values: CDR1 SNHLY, CDR2 FYNNEI. V was shortened by 2 bases and J by 4 bases, with 17 bases between the two germline ends. The CDR3 covers 16 residues. The CDR3 sequence is CASSESGRGRGETQYF. CDR3 DNA: TGTGCCAGCAGTGAATCGGGCCGGGGGCGAGGAGAGACCCAGTACTTC.

The CDR3 region is CASNRSGTSPLEQYF. DNA for the CDR3: TGTGCCAGCAATAGGAGTGGGACATCCCCCCTCGAGCAGTACTTC. V is TRBV27 and J is TRBJ2-7, with TRBD1 as a possible D gene (6 bases). Germline CDR1 and CDR2: MNHEY and SMNVEV (reference sequence). Between the trimmed V and J ends, which lost 7 bases and 6 bases, there was a span of 22 bases. The CDR3 is 15 amino acids.

The DNA of the CDR3 is TGTGCCAGCAGTTTAACAGGGGGCAATCAGCCCCAGCATTTT. This encodes CASSLTGGNQPQHF. The chain carries TRBV12-3 or TRBV12-4 and TRBJ1-5, with TRBD1 matching 7 bases. The CDR3 loop spans 14 amino acids. The V segment lost 2 bases and the J segment 2 bases; nucleotides outside the gene matches: 0.

In its sample, this clone ranks as medium-sized (0.01 to 0.1%). This chain uses TRBV28 with TRBJ2-7; D perhaps matches TRBD2 (6 bases). From germline, CDR1 is MDHEN and CDR2 SYDVKM. The ends were cut back, 5 bases at V and 1 base at J, with 12 bases in the middle. The CDR3 spans 14 residues. In nucleotides, the CDR3 is TGTGCCAGCAGTCGCCCGGACTATTCCTACGAGCAGTACTTC. Protein sequence: CASSRPDYSYEQYF.